The 25 T cell receptor beta chains listed next were all sequenced from one sample in a study of blood T cell repertoires in COVID-19. The data were produced by immunoSEQ multiplex PCR, yet TCRdb's version contains in-frame clones alone and is incomplete. Among about 100,000 clones listed, about 90% were seen once. The source material was peripheral blood. All receptors derive from a man aged 25 to 45 in a cohort sampled during active COVID-19.

V is TRBV5-1 and J is TRBJ2-6, with D possibly matching TRBD1 (5 bases). The germline V gene encodes CDR1 SGHRS and CDR2 YFSETQ. Trimming left V 1 base short and J 4 bases short, with 9 bases between. This CDR3 is 15 amino acids long. The CDR3 loop is CASSLTGRGANVLTF. The CDR3 bases are TGCGCCAGCAGCTTGACAGGCCGAGGGGCCAACGTCCTGACTTTC.

In its sample, this clone was seen a few times. The chain joins TRBV2 to TRBJ1-5, with TRBD1 as a possible D gene (6 bases). Trimming left V 5 bases short and J 6 bases short, with 11 bases between. The germline V gene encodes CDR1 SNHLY and CDR2 FYNNEI. This CDR3 contains 13 residues. The CDR3 sequence is CASSTGKGQPQHF. In nucleotides, the CDR3 is TGTGCCAGCAGTACAGGGAAAGGTCAGCCCCAGCATTTT.

The chain employs TRBV27 and TRBJ1-6, with D possibly being TRBD1 (6 bases). The germline V and J ends were trimmed by 6 bases and 3 bases, with 15 bases remaining between them. From germline, CDR1 is MNHEY and CDR2 SMNVEV (reference sequence). The CDR3 length is 16 residues. The CDR3 region is CASRQGHGDYNSPLHF. As DNA, the CDR3 is TGTGCCAGCAGGCAGGGACACGGAGACTATAATTCACCCCTCCACTTT.

This clone has more than one count but fewer than ten. At one end the junction does not follow the germline gene, possibly because of a read error. The chain uses TRBV13 and TRBJ1-2; the D gene is possibly TRBD1 (6 bases). CDR3 length: 17 amino acids. CDR1 and CDR2 (germline): PRHDT, FYEKMQ (reference sequence). The CDR3 loop reads CASSLGTGGGGSYGYTF. The CDR3 DNA sequence: TGTGCCAGCAGCCTAGGGACCGGGGGGGGCGGCTCCTATGGCTACACCTTC.

V and J are TRBV27 and TRBJ1-4; 12 nucleotides agree with TRBD1. Germline-derived CDR1 and CDR2 are MNHEY and SMNVEV (reference sequence). With V trimmed by 6 bases and J by 8 bases, 7 bases remained unmatched. The CDR3 runs 15 residues. The chain's CDR3 is CASRNSGTGGEKLFF. DNA of the CDR3: TGTGCCAGCAGGAACTCCGGGACAGGGGGCGAAAAACTGTTTTTT.

The gene calls are TRBV2 and TRBJ2-1; no definite D call. Trimming took 6 bases from V and 7 from J, leaving 7 bases between them. The V gene's germline CDR1 is SNHLY and CDR2 FYNNEI. The CDR3 is 11 amino acids. Here the CDR3 reads CASSVANEQFF. CDR3 nucleotide sequence: TGTGCCAGCAGCGTAGCAAATGAGCAGTTCTTC.

The chain combines TRBV14 with TRBJ2-3, with D maybe TRBD1 (6 bases). Germline CDR1 SGHDN, CDR2 FVKESK. Trimming stripped 3 bases from V and 4 bases from J, with 8 bases between. This CDR3 is 13 amino acids long. The CDR3 is CASSHTGPDTQYF. In DNA form, the CDR3 reads TGTGCCAGCAGCCACACAGGGCCAGATACGCAGTATTTT.

This rearrangement joins TRBV30 to TRBJ2-7, with D possibly being TRBD1 (6 bases). This CDR3 has 11 residues. Germline-derived CDR1 and CDR2 are GTSNPN and SVGIG (reference sequence). Between the trimmed V and J ends, which lost 2 bases and 7 bases, there was a span of 9 bases. The CDR3 loop reads CAWSNRVEQYF. The CDR3, as DNA: TGTGCCTGGAGTAACAGGGTTGAGCAGTACTTC.

V usage is TRBV15 and J usage is TRBJ2-1; 11 nucleotides align to TRBD2. The CDR3 has 15 residues. Germline V CDR1 and CDR2: LNHNV, YYDKDF (reference sequence). Germline trimming cut 3 bases from V and 8 bases from J; bases unmatched to any gene: 6. As DNA, the CDR3 is TGTGCCACCAGCAGGGGACTAGCGGACGTCGATGAGCAGTTCTTC. Its translation is CATSRGLADVDEQFF.

V usage is TRBV3-1 (or the pseudogene TRBV3-2) and J usage is TRBJ1-2, with TRBD1 matching over 8 bases. Losses at the gene ends were 2 bases for V and 3 bases for J; bases not matched to a gene: 5. This CDR3 is built from 15 residues. Germline CDR1 LGHDT, CDR2 YNNKEL (reference sequence). The CDR3 DNA reads TGTGCCAGCAGCCAACAGGGGGCCGGGGACTATGGCTACACCTTC. It specifies CASSQQGAGDYGYTF.

CDR3 sequence reads: CASSYNGGGSYGYTF. The CDR3 bases are TGTGCCAGCAGTTACAACGGCGGAGGGAGCTATGGCTACACCTTC. The chain links TRBV6-5 to TRBJ1-2; D gene uncertain. Deletions cut 2 bases from V and 4 bases from J, with 14 bases between. Looked up from germline, CDR1 is MNHEY and CDR2 is SVGAGI. This CDR3 spans 15 amino acids.

The rearrangement links TRBV2 to TRBJ2-3, with 10 bases matching TRBD1. V shed 4 bases and J 7 bases; nucleotides not matched to a gene: 20. The CDR3 sequence is 19 residues long. CDR1 SNHLY and CDR2 FYNNEI come from the germline V gene. The DNA of the CDR3 is TGTGCCAGCAGTGGCGGGACAGGGGCCGGCACCTTAGTTCCCAATACGCAGTATTTT. Translated: CASSGGTGAGTLVPNTQYF.

This sequence joins TRBV7-9 and TRBJ2-5; perhaps TRBD2 as D (5 bases). CDR1 SEHNR and CDR2 FQNEAQ come from the germline V gene (reference sequence). V was clipped by 3 bases and J by 7 bases, with 15 bases between them. CDR3 size: 14 residues. This chain's CDR3 is CASSFERGPGTQYF. The CDR3 DNA follows: TGTGCCAGCAGCTTCGAACGGGGTCCGGGGACCCAGTACTTC.

Turning to this clone: The junction differs from germline at one of its ends, possibly a read error. The V call is TRBV5-8, the J call TRBJ1-1; no reliable D call. The germline V gene encodes CDR1 SGHTS and CDR2 YDEGEE. CDR3 length: 15 amino acids. The CDR3 bases are TGTACCAGCAGCCCGGGTGTAAGTGTGATCACTGAAGCTTTCTTT. It translates to CTSSPGVSVITEAFF.

The chain joins TRBV6-6 to TRBJ1-2; no definite D call. Germline lookup yields CDR1 MNHNY and CDR2 SVGAGI (reference sequence). Trimming took off 2 bases at V and 4 bases at J, with 8 bases between the two ends. The length of the CDR3 is 13 residues. This chain's CDR3 is CASSYGQLYGYTF. DNA for the CDR3: TGTGCCAGCAGTTACGGGCAGCTCTATGGCTACACCTTC.

This clone is categorized as medium-sized. The V call is TRBV19, the J call TRBJ1-1; 8 bases are a match to TRBD1. The J segment lost 5 bases and the V segment lost 4 bases, leaving 6 bases of the junction unmatched. The length of the CDR3 is 14 residues. Per the germline V gene, CDR1 is LNHDA and CDR2 is SQIVND (reference sequence). CDR3 sequence: CASSTGGGFTEAFF. The CDR3, as DNA: TGTGCCAGTAGTACAGGGGGCGGTTTTACTGAAGCTTTCTTT.

This rearrangement joins TRBV3-1 (or the pseudogene TRBV3-2) to TRBJ2-7; TRBD1 might be the D (6 bases). In germline, CDR1 is LGHDT, CDR2 YNNKEL (reference sequence). This CDR3 region has 13 residues. Trimming shortened V by 4 bases and J by 3 bases, and 10 bases separated the two germline ends. CDR3 residues: CASSRDTRYEQYF. The CDR3 bases are TGTGCCAGCAGCCGGGACACCCGCTACGAGCAGTACTTC.

The V and J genes are TRBV7-6 and TRBJ2-7, with 10 nucleotides matching TRBD1. The CDR3 spans 15 residues. CDR1 SGHVS and CDR2 FNYEAQ come from the germline V gene. Trimming at V came to 5 bases and at J to 2 bases, leaving 6 bases not matched to a gene. This CDR3 reads CASSLDRGPAYEQYF. The DNA of the CDR3 is TGTGCCAGCAGCCTCGACAGGGGGCCGGCCTACGAGCAGTACTTC.

This clone was seen a single time. The V and J genes are TRBV2 and TRBJ1-1; 8 positions agree with TRBD1. The V and J ends lost 8 bases and 6 bases, in that order; junction bases with no gene match: 17. Germline V CDR1 and CDR2: SNHLY, FYNNEI. The CDR3 has 16 amino acids. The CDR3 spells CASARIVPTGAAEAFF. DNA for the CDR3: TGTGCCAGCGCCCGGATTGTGCCGACAGGGGCCGCTGAAGCTTTCTTT.

The V gene is TRBV6-1, the J gene TRBJ1-5; D is ambiguous. In germline, CDR1 is MNHNS, CDR2 SASEGT. The CDR3 is made up of 13 amino acids. V lost 2 bases to trimming and J lost 7 bases, with 9 bases between them. CDR3 DNA: TGTGCCAGCAGTGAACCAGGCGGGCAGCCCCAGCATTTT. It encodes CASSEPGGQPQHF.

As DNA, the CDR3 is TGTGCCAGCAGCTTCGTGGAGGGCGAGCAGTACTTC. Translating gives CASSFVEGEQYF. The V gene is TRBV7-9, the J gene TRBJ2-7, with D maybe TRBD2 (6 bases). Deletions cut 3 bases from V and 6 bases from J, with 9 bases between. Germline V CDR1 and CDR2: SEHNR, FQNEAQ (reference sequence). This CDR3 is 12 amino acids long.

This clone has a single count. The V call is TRBV5-1, the J call TRBJ1-1; tentatively, D is TRBD1 (5 bases). This CDR3 has 14 residues. The V gene lost 0 bases and the J gene lost 8 bases, with 14 bases spanning the gap. Germline lookup yields CDR1 SGHRS and CDR2 YFSETQ. The CDR3 coding sequence is TGCGCCAGCAGCTTGGCCGGGGGACCTATCGAAGCTTTCTTT. It specifies CASSLAGGPIEAFF. The full variable domain, in which reference TRBV5-1 and TRBJ1-1 provide the parts outside the CDR3, is KAGVTQTPRYLIKTRGQQVTLSCSPISGHRSVSWYQQTPGQGLQFLFEYFSETQRNKGNFPGRFSGRQFSNSRSEMNVSTLELGDSALYLCASSLAGGPIEAFFGQGTRLTVV.

The chain is built from TRBV7-3 and TRBJ2-1, with 7 bases that match TRBD1. The CDR3 covers 17 residues. V was pared by 2 bases and J by 6 bases, with 13 bases of the junction left unmatched. Per the germline V gene, CDR1 is SGHTA and CDR2 is FQGTGA. CDR3 sequence reads: CASSLSTGAAAINEQFF. The CDR3 region has the DNA TGTGCCAGCAGCTTATCCACAGGGGCCGCCGCTATCAATGAGCAGTTCTTC.

This chain connects TRBV7-2 to TRBJ2-2; no reliable D call. CDR1 is SGHTA and CDR2 is FQGNSA in the germline V gene. V lost 10 bases to trimming and J lost 4 bases, with 13 bases between them. This CDR3 spans 13 amino acids. The CDR3 loop is CATSSPGTGELFF. CDR3 sequence (DNA): TGTGCCACCTCTTCTCCGGGCACCGGGGAGCTGTTTTTT. The variable domain in full, completed from reference TRBV7-2 and TRBJ2-2, reads GAGVSQSPSNKVTEKGKDVELRCDPISGHTALYWYRQSLGQGLEFLIYFQGNSAPDKSGLPSDRFSAERTGGSVSTLTIQRTQQEDSAVYLCATSSPGTGELFFGEGSRLTVL.

This sequence joins TRBV27 and TRBJ2-3; 8 nucleotides align to TRBD1. Germline lookup yields CDR1 MNHEY and CDR2 SMNVEV (reference sequence). The CDR3 has 12 residues. With V trimmed by 10 bases and J by 7 bases, 7 bases remained unmatched. The CDR3 loop is CANPGQAYTQYF. The DNA of the CDR3 is TGTGCCAATCCGGGACAGGCTTATACGCAGTATTTT.